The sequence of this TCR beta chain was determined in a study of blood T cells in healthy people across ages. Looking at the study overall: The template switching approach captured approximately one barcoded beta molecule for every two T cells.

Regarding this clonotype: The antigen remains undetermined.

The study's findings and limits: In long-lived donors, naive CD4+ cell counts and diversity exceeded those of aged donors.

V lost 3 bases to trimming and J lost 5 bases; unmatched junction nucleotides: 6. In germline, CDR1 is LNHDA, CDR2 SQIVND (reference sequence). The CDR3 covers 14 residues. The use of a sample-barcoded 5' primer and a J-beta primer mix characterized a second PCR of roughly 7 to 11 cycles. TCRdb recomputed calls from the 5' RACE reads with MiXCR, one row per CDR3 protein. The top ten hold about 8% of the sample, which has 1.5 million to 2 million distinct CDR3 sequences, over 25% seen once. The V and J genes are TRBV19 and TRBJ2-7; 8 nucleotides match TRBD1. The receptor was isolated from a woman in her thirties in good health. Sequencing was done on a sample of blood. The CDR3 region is CASSITGTGNEQYF. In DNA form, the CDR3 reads TGTGCCAGTAGTATCACCGGGACAGGTAACGAGCAGTACTTC.